This T cell receptor (beta chain) was sequenced during a study of blood T cell repertoires in COVID-19. The overall study: Both acute and convalescent COVID-19 samples were obtained from the United States, Italy and Spain. The cDNA or gDNA used as material had been derived from T cells, B-cell-depleted T cells, or PBMCs.

Per the study methods: Amplification of reference gene primers was used by the study to estimate nucleated cell counts. Measured with immunoSEQ multiplex PCR; TCRdb has only the in-frame clones, and not every one. V and J calls and clone size follow that table, whereas D and trimming were derived from the DNA. The sample includes 100,000 to 140,000 clones, around four fifths of them seen just once. The CDR3 length is 16 residues. With 5 bases clipped from V and 8 bases from J, the junction kept 13 bases outside the gene matches. Germline V CDR1 and CDR2: SGHTA, FQGNSA. This clone was found a few times.

This TCR came from a man aged 65 to 79 with acute or convalescent COVID-19. The rearrangement uses TRBV7-2 and TRBJ2-1; 9 bases match TRBD1. Sequenced sample: peripheral blood. CDR3 residues: CASSPLGTGSVDEQFF. CDR3 in DNA: TGTGCCAGCAGCCCTCTCGGGACAGGGAGTGTTGATGAGCAGTTCTTC.